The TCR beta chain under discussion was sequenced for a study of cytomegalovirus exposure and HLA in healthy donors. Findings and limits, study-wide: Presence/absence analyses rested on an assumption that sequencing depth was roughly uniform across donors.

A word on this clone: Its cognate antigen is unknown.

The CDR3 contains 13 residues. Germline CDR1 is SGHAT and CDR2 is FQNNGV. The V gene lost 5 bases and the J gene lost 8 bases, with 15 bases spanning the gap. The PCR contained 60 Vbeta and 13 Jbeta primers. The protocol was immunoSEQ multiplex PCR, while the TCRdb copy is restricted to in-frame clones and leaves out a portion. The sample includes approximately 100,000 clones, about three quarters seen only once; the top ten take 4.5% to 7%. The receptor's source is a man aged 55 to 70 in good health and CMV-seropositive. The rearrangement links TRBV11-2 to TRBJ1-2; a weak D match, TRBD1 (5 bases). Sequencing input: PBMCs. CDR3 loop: CASSPLYRGGYTF. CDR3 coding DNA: TGTGCCAGCAGCCCCCTTTATAGGGGAGGCTACACCTTC.